These T cell receptor beta chains were read from a single sample in a study of T-cell memory formation after mild COVID-19. TCRdb redid the calling of the 5' RACE reads with MiXCR, one entry per CDR3 protein. The top ten clones hold approximately 13% of a sample with roughly 450,000 distinct CDR3 sequences, roughly 18% of them seen once. Sequences were obtained from PBMCs or a T cell subset sorted from them (not recorded which). Every receptor here comes from an adult woman who had mild COVID-19 (a few samples of this study predate the infection). Cell type and time point are not known. The CDR3 runs from the conserved cysteine through the conserved F or W. Fields, in order: V gene, D gene, J gene, clone size, CDR3 protein, CDR3 DNA. D genes are given only for firm matches. Size is omitted from some rows. Given values are once, few, many or a class for expanded clones.

>TRBV29-1|.|TRBJ1-1|few
CSVEQGGNTEAFF
TGCAGCGTTGAACAGGGCGGGAACACTGAAGCTTTCTTT
>TRBV7-9|.|TRBJ2-3|.
CASSSAVSAADTQYF
TGTGCCAGCAGCTCCGCGGTTTCGGCGGCAGATACGCAGTATTTT
>TRBV2|.|TRBJ2-5|few
CASSEERKETQYF
TGTGCCAGCAGTGAAGAGCGGAAAGAGACCCAGTACTTC
>TRBV28|.|TRBJ2-1|few
CASSLREEEFF
TGTGCCAGCAGTTTGAGGGAGGAAGAGTTCTTC
>TRBV10-3|.|TRBJ2-3|few
CAISEQSGRPNRDTQYF
TGTGCCATCAGTGAGCAGTCCGGGCGCCCGAATAGAGATACGCAGTATTTT
>TRBV5-1|.|TRBJ1-6|few
CASSLGQPNSPLHF
TGCGCCAGCAGCTTGGGGCAGCCTAATTCACCCCTCCACTTT
>TRBV5-1|TRBD1|TRBJ2-2|few
CASSFAGQVTGELFF
TGCGCCAGCAGCTTCGCGGGACAGGTCACCGGGGAGCTGTTTTTT
>TRBV7-9|.|TRBJ2-4|.
CASSPSSGLGGNIQYF
TGTGCCAGCAGCCCCAGTTCTGGTCTAGGTGGAAACATTCAGTACTTC
>TRBV5-4|.|TRBJ2-1|few
CASSLGAANIRNEQFF
TGTGCCAGCAGCTTGGGAGCGGCCAACATTCGCAATGAGCAGTTCTTC
>TRBV7-9|TRBD1|TRBJ2-3|few
CASSITGGPDTQYF
TGTGCCAGCAGCATCACAGGGGGCCCAGATACGCAGTATTTT
>TRBV5-5|.|TRBJ2-5|.
CASSLDSDQETQYF
TGTGCCAGCAGCTTGGACAGTGACCAAGAGACCCAGTACTTC
>TRBV7-3|.|TRBJ2-1|.
CASSSEADSSYNEQFF
TGTGCCAGCAGCTCCGAAGCGGACAGCTCCTACAATGAGCAGTTCTTC
>TRBV7-9|.|TRBJ2-7|.
CASSLIDNYEQYF
TGTGCCAGCAGCTTAATTGACAACTACGAGCAGTACTTC
>TRBV5-1|TRBD1|TRBJ1-1|.
CASSLKAGGVGTEAFF
TGCGCCAGCAGCTTAAAAGCAGGGGGCGTCGGAACTGAAGCTTTCTTT
>TRBV6-1|.|TRBJ2-2|few
CASSEASGIVFAGELFF
TGTGCCAGCAGTGAAGCTTCAGGGATCGTCTTCGCCGGGGAGCTGTTTTTT
>TRBV19|.|TRBJ1-1|.
CASSIGWTVSEAFF
TGTGCCAGTAGTATCGGATGGACAGTTTCTGAAGCTTTCTTT
>TRBV7-9|.|TRBJ2-5|.
CASSYPEGDQETQYF
TGTGCCAGCAGCTATCCGGAGGGGGATCAAGAGACCCAGTACTTC
>TRBV11-2|.|TRBJ1-1|.
CASSLSQGGYGAFF
TGTGCCAGCAGCTTATCTCAGGGAGGATACGGGGCTTTCTTT
>TRBV11-2|.|TRBJ1-5|.
CASSRLNQPQHF
TGTGCCAGCAGCCGCCTGAATCAGCCCCAGCATTTT
>TRBV12-3/TRBV12-4|.|TRBJ1-2|.
CASGTGYGYTF
TGTGCCAGCGGGACGGGATATGGCTACACCTTC
>TRBV20-1|.|TRBJ2-7|.
CSAHPWDSYEQYF
TGCAGTGCTCACCCCTGGGACTCCTACGAGCAGTACTTC
>TRBV12-3/TRBV12-4|.|TRBJ1-1|few
CASSLYRVRGTEAFF
TGTGCCAGCAGTTTATATCGGGTGAGGGGCACTGAAGCTTTCTTT
>TRBV29-1|TRBD1|TRBJ2-2|.
CSVGGTANTGELFF
TGCAGCGTTGGGGGGACAGCGAACACCGGGGAGCTGTTTTTT
>TRBV12-3/TRBV12-4|TRBD1|TRBJ1-1|.
CASSLRRHRGEAFF
TGTGCCAGCAGTTTAAGAAGGCACAGGGGTGAAGCTTTCTTT
>TRBV6-1|TRBD1|TRBJ2-7|few
CASMKGQGNAAYEQYF
TGTGCCAGCATGAAGGGACAGGGGAATGCGGCTTACGAGCAGTACTTC
>TRBV29-1|TRBD2|TRBJ2-1|.
CSVWGLAEHNEQFF
TGCAGCGTTTGGGGACTAGCGGAGCACAATGAGCAGTTCTTC
>TRBV5-6|.|TRBJ2-7|.
CASSLAPTTYEQYF
TGTGCCAGCAGCCTTGCACCAACTACCTACGAGCAGTACTTC
>TRBV9|.|TRBJ2-1|.
CASSPGAWDEQFF
TGTGCCAGCAGCCCCGGCGCCTGGGATGAGCAGTTCTTC
>TRBV6-6|TRBD1|TRBJ2-3|.
CASSHRDRGTDTQYF
TGTGCCAGCAGTCACCGGGACAGGGGAACAGATACGCAGTATTTT
>TRBV11-2|.|TRBJ2-3|.
CASSSSSDTQYF
TGTGCCAGCAGCTCGAGCTCAGATACGCAGTATTTT
>TRBV5-1|.|TRBJ2-3|.
CASSSGGREEASQYF
TGCGCCAGCAGCTCCGGGGGGCGGGAAGAGGCTTCGCAGTATTTT
>TRBV20-1|.|TRBJ2-7|many
CSAEPGDGSYEQYF
TGCAGTGCTGAGCCGGGGGACGGTTCCTACGAGCAGTACTTC
>TRBV7-9|TRBD2|TRBJ2-7|.
CASSLAEAGGHYEQYF
TGTGCCAGCAGCTTAGCGGAAGCGGGAGGTCACTACGAGCAGTACTTC
>TRBV5-4|TRBD2|TRBJ2-1|many
CASSFGTSGYNEQFF
TGTGCCAGCAGTTTCGGGACTAGCGGCTACAATGAGCAGTTCTTC
>TRBV29-1|TRBD1|TRBJ1-1|few
CSVSTNRDRGPEAFF
TGCAGCGTGAGCACAAACCGGGACAGGGGGCCTGAAGCTTTCTTT
>TRBV19|.|TRBJ1-1|.
CASKDWNTEAFF
TGTGCCAGTAAAGACTGGAACACTGAAGCTTTCTTT
>TRBV2|.|TRBJ2-5|.
CASSERYTQETQYF
TGTGCCAGCAGTGAAAGATACACCCAAGAGACCCAGTACTTC
>TRBV7-9|.|TRBJ1-5|.
CASSLDDRAYSNQPQHF
TGTGCCAGCAGCTTAGATGACAGAGCTTATAGCAATCAGCCCCAGCATTTT
>TRBV9|.|TRBJ1-1|.
CASSVRGGDTEAFF
TGTGCCAGCAGCGTCAGGGGTGGGGACACTGAAGCTTTCTTT
>TRBV7-6|TRBD1|TRBJ2-5|few
CASSLSGTGVTQETQYF
TGTGCCAGCAGCTTATCAGGGACAGGGGTAACGCAAGAGACCCAGTACTTC
>TRBV2|TRBD1|TRBJ1-6|few
CASRPTGGESSPLHF
TGTGCCAGCAGACCTACAGGGGGCGAATCTTCACCCCTCCACTTT
>TRBV2|.|TRBJ2-5|.
CASSEAPGRAGYYF
TGTGCCAGCAGTGAAGCGCCTGGGCGCGCGGGGTATTACTTC
>TRBV5-1|.|TRBJ2-1|.
CASSLGPQYNEQFF
TGCGCCAGCAGCTTGGGTCCCCAGTACAATGAGCAGTTCTTC
>TRBV7-2|TRBD2|TRBJ2-7|.
CASSFPRLAGRYEQYF
TGTGCCAGCAGCTTCCCGAGACTAGCGGGTCGCTACGAGCAGTACTTC
>TRBV2|.|TRBJ1-5|few
CASSRAQNQPQHF
TGTGCCAGCAGTCGGGCACAGAATCAGCCCCAGCATTTT
>TRBV9|.|TRBJ2-1|.
CASSVEGASGLGEQFF
TGTGCCAGCAGCGTAGAGGGGGCTAGCGGGTTGGGTGAGCAGTTCTTC
>TRBV18|.|TRBJ2-4|.
CASCTQWGTKNIQYF
TGTGCCAGCTGTACACAGTGGGGGACGAAAAACATTCAGTACTTC
>TRBV6-1|.|TRBJ1-1|.
CASRYKNRDTEAFF
TGTGCCAGCAGGTATAAGAACAGGGATACTGAAGCTTTCTTT
>TRBV7-8|.|TRBJ2-7|.
CASSLDLYEQYF
TGTGCCAGCAGCTTAGATTTGTACGAGCAGTACTTC
>TRBV20-1|.|TRBJ2-7|few
CSASGGGMAYEQYF
TGCAGTGCTAGCGGGGGCGGAATGGCCTACGAGCAGTACTTC
>TRBV9|TRBD2|TRBJ2-1|.
CASSVDPGLAGGADEQFF
TGTGCCAGCAGCGTAGACCCGGGACTAGCGGGAGGAGCAGATGAGCAGTTCTTC
>TRBV27|.|TRBJ2-1|few
CASSYRALSYNEQFF
TGTGCCAGCAGTTACAGGGCACTCTCCTACAATGAGCAGTTCTTC
>TRBV12-3/TRBV12-4|.|TRBJ2-1|few
CASSLWRQEQFF
TGTGCCAGCAGTTTATGGAGACAGGAGCAGTTCTTC
>TRBV24-1|.|TRBJ2-1|.
CATCLRGRGLPWLEQFF
TGTGCCACCTGTCTTCGAGGGCGCGGCCTTCCCTGGTTGGAGCAGTTCTTC
>TRBV9|TRBD1|TRBJ2-1|.
CASSAWDRVNEQFF
TGTGCCAGCAGCGCCTGGGACAGGGTCAATGAGCAGTTCTTC
>TRBV5-1|TRBD1|TRBJ2-5|few
CASSSGQGVAQYF
TGCGCCAGCAGCTCCGGACAGGGGGTGGCCCAGTACTTC
>TRBV20-1|.|TRBJ2-4|few
CSATEDYNIQYF
TGCAGTGCTACAGAGGATTACAACATTCAGTACTTC
>TRBV11-2|TRBD1|TRBJ2-1|.
CASSWDRASYNEQFF
TGTGCCAGCAGCTGGGACAGGGCCTCCTACAATGAGCAGTTCTTC
>TRBV7-9|.|TRBJ2-5|.
CASSFQRNSQETQYF
TGTGCCAGCAGCTTCCAGAGGAATTCGCAAGAGACCCAGTACTTC